Below are 16 T cell receptor beta chains sequenced from a single sample in a study of blood T cell repertoires in COVID-19 (dated by TCRdb to about 2020). The library was built by means of the immunoSEQ multiplex PCR assay. TCRdb holds this immuneACCESS table with in-frame rearrangements only. Some clones are missing; in checked studies, unresolved V genes explain under half, and the rest has no known cause. The sample table lists 450,000 to 500,000 clones, 80% to 90% of them with a count of one. Jointly, the top ten make up 3.2% of the sample. Sequencing was carried out using peripheral blood. These receptors were collected from a human donor in a cohort sampled during active COVID-19.

This CDR3 is CASSSSSGNPRNEQFF. CDR3 bases: TGTGCCAGCAGTTCCTCTAGCGGGAACCCCCGGAATGAGCAGTTCTTC. The chain carries TRBV6-4 and TRBJ2-1; 9 nucleotides agree with TRBD2. CDR1 is MRHNA, CDR2 SNTAGT, per germline. This CDR3 comprises 16 residues. The trim removed 5 bases at V and 7 bases at J, leaving 12 bases unmatched.

Concerning this clone itself: At one end the junction does not follow the germline gene, possibly because of a read error. The chain links TRBV3-1 (or the pseudogene TRBV3-2) to TRBJ1-1, with D unclear. Germline V gene lookup returns CDR1 LGHDT and CDR2 YNNKEL (reference sequence). The CDR3 consists of 12 residues. CDR3 sequence reads: CASSQGLVTGIF. The CDR3, as DNA: TGTGCCAGCAGCCAAGGGTTGGTTACCGGGATCTTT.

The rearrangement links TRBV5-1 to TRBJ1-1, with D possibly being TRBD1 (6 bases). V shed 0 bases and J shed 4 bases, with 19 bases lying between them. The CDR3 is made up of 17 amino acids. The germline V gene encodes CDR1 SGHRS and CDR2 YFSETQ. The CDR3, as DNA: TGCGCCAGCAGCTTGGAGCGGGGGGGCTCGGAGTTCACTGAAGCTTTCTTT. Amino acid sequence: CASSLERGGSEFTEAFF.

CDR3 amino acids: CASSLSQGPYEQYF. CDR3 coding DNA: TGTGCCAGCAGCTTATCACAGGGGCCCTACGAGCAGTACTTC. The chain employs TRBV7-3 and TRBJ2-7; 7 nucleotides line up with TRBD1. Looked up from germline, CDR1 is SGHTA and CDR2 is FQGTGA. The CDR3 has 14 residues. With 2 bases clipped from V and 2 bases from J, the junction kept 3 bases outside the gene matches.

The chain employs TRBV6-1 and TRBJ2-6, with 7 bases aligning to TRBD1. The CDR3 spans 19 residues. The J segment lost 2 bases and the V segment lost 2 bases, leaving 12 bases of the junction unmatched. The germline V gene encodes CDR1 MNHNS and CDR2 SASEGT. The CDR3 DNA is TGTGCCAGCAGTGAAAAATCGGACAGGACCACTCCTGGGGCCAACGTCCTGACTTTC. Its translation: CASSEKSDRTTPGANVLTF.

The chain recombines TRBV6-5 with TRBJ2-1; 12 bases are shared with TRBD2. The CDR3 extends over 13 amino acids. Germline CDR1 and CDR2: MNHEY and SVGAGI. The J segment lost 13 bases and the V segment lost 8 bases, leaving 9 bases of the junction unmatched. The CDR3 here is CASLFGLAGIQFF. The CDR3 DNA is TGTGCCAGCCTGTTTGGACTAGCGGGAATTCAGTTCTTC.

V gene TRBV3-1 (or the pseudogene TRBV3-2) combines with J gene TRBJ2-1; 10 bases line up with TRBD2. V lost 4 bases, J lost 2 bases, and 2 bases stayed unmatched. The CDR3 sequence is 15 residues long. CDR1 is LGHDT and CDR2 is YNNKEL in the germline V gene (reference sequence). The CDR3 protein is CASSRLAGAYNEQFF. The CDR3 bases are TGTGCCAGCAGCCGACTAGCGGGCGCCTACAATGAGCAGTTCTTC.

The chain joins TRBV5-1 to TRBJ2-2; D uncertain. V was shortened by 3 bases and J by 1 base, with 7 bases between the two germline ends. Germline assignment: CDR1 SGHRS and CDR2 YFSETQ. CDR3 length: 14 amino acids. CDR3 nucleotides: TGCGCCAGCAGCTGGGCAGGGAACACCGGGGAGCTGTTTTTT. This encodes CASSWAGNTGELFF.

The rearrangement joins TRBV10-3 to TRBJ1-2, with TRBD1 identical over 10 bases. The CDR3 sequence is 16 residues long. The ends lost 2 bases at V and 7 bases at J; junction bases unmatched: 10. Germline values: CDR1 ENHRY, CDR2 SYGVKD. DNA of the CDR3: TGTGCCATCAGTGAGCAGACAGGGGGCGATTACTTTGGCTACACCTTC. Its translation: CAISEQTGGDYFGYTF.

The V and J genes are TRBV6-4 and TRBJ2-3, with D unresolved. The germline CDR1 and CDR2 sequences are MRHNA and SNTAGT. This CDR3 contains 14 residues. V lost 3 bases and J lost 6, with 13 bases in between. CDR3 residues: CASSDGSKADTQYF. The CDR3, as DNA: TGTGCCAGCAGTGATGGGTCTAAAGCGGATACGCAGTATTTT.

The gene calls are TRBV6-5 and TRBJ2-2; perhaps TRBD2 as D (6 bases). The CDR3 is made up of 15 amino acids. V was cut by 6 bases and J by 5 bases, with 16 bases left in between. The germline gives CDR1 MNHEY, CDR2 SVGAGI. The CDR3 loop reads CASRRDSGGTGELFF. For the CDR3, the DNA is TGTGCCAGCAGGAGGGACTCCGGTGGGACCGGGGAGCTGTTTTTT.

This rearrangement joins TRBV5-1 to TRBJ2-5; the match to TRBD1 covers 9 bases. V shed 0 bases, J shed 4 bases, and the junction held 7 bases outside the gene matches. CDR3 length: 16 residues. Germline CDR1 reads SGHRS; CDR2 reads YFSETQ. The CDR3 loop is CASSLEGTGRGETQYF. The CDR3 nucleotides are TGCGCCAGCAGCTTGGAGGGGACAGGGCGGGGAGAGACCCAGTACTTC. The variable domain in full, completed from reference TRBV5-1 and TRBJ2-5, reads KAGVTQTPRYLIKTRGQQVTLSCSPISGHRSVSWYQQTPGQGLQFLFEYFSETQRNKGNFPGRFSGRQFSNSRSEMNVSTLELGDSALYLCASSLEGTGRGETQYFGPGTRLLVL.

The chain is built from TRBV6-5 and TRBJ1-1; maybe TRBD1 (6 bases). This CDR3 region has 15 residues. With 5 bases removed from V and 0 bases from J, the gap between germline ends came to 13 bases. Germline CDR1 reads MNHEY; CDR2 reads SVGAGI. The CDR3 here is CASSPTGQMNTEAFF. In nucleotides, the CDR3 is TGTGCCAGCAGTCCCACAGGGCAAATGAACACTGAAGCTTTCTTT.

This rearrangement joins TRBV9 to TRBJ2-2; D ambiguous. Germline V CDR1 and CDR2: SGDLS, YYNGEE. CDR3 length: 13 amino acids. Between the trimmed V and J ends, which lost 0 bases and 5 bases, there was a span of 5 bases. In nucleotides, the CDR3 is TGTGCCAGCAGCGTAGCCCTAACCGGGGAGCTGTTTTTT. This translates into CASSVALTGELFF.

The V gene is TRBV7-8, the J gene TRBJ2-7; tentative D call: TRBD1 (5 bases). The germline CDR1 and CDR2 sequences are SGHVS and FQNEAQ. Trimming removed 2 bases at V and 7 bases at J, with 21 bases between. The CDR3 length is 16 residues. Here the CDR3 reads CASSLNQGLRVSEQYF. In DNA form, the CDR3 reads TGTGCCAGCAGCTTAAACCAGGGATTACGAGTTTCGGAGCAGTACTTC.

This chain links TRBV6-2 or TRBV6-3 with TRBJ2-1; D might be TRBD2 (6 bases). The CDR3 is 17 amino acids. The germline CDR1 and CDR2 sequences are MNHEY and SVGEGT. V shed 7 bases and J shed 0 bases, with 19 bases lying between them. The CDR3 sequence is CASTPMSRGGSYNEQFF. In nucleotides, the CDR3 is TGTGCCAGCACCCCTATGTCCCGGGGAGGCTCCTACAATGAGCAGTTCTTC.